This T cell receptor (beta chain) was documented in a study of identical twins. Study-wide results and limits: Analyses of zero insertions could, in part, be confounded by invariant MAIT and iNKT cells.

This clonotype showed up many times. No antigen is known for it. Using its own MiXCR run on the 5' RACE reads, TCRdb lists one record per CDR3 protein. The sample lists under 350,000 distinct CDR3 sequences, around 9.7% occurring once. The length of the CDR3 is 16 residues. Trimming shortened V by 5 bases and J by 3 bases, and 16 bases separated the two germline ends. Germline CDR1 SEHNR, CDR2 FQNEAQ (reference sequence). These same data were also listed under a study on yellow fever vaccine responses in identical twins.

The sequence was obtained from a woman under 30 in good health. Input material: CD8+ T cells sorted from blood. The chain is built from TRBV7-9 and TRBJ2-2; D is possibly TRBD1 (6 bases). CDR3 loop: CASSPPGTHYTGELFF. CDR3 DNA sequence: TGTGCCAGCAGCCCTCCCGGGACACACTACACCGGGGAGCTGTTTTTT.